The present T cell receptor (beta chain) was sequenced within a study of cytomegalovirus exposure and HLA in healthy donors. Study-wide results and limits: In an earlier analysis, in fewer than 700 donors, most V segments appeared productive either ~87% or ~30% of the time. Researchers catalogued approximately 170 TCR beta chains as cytomegalovirus-associated. Association of a missense DCLRE1C variant with TCR beta V- and J-gene trimming was reported in a later analysis.

This CDR3 spans 13 amino acids. The J segment lost 2 bases and the V segment lost 8 bases, leaving 4 bases of the junction unmatched. CDR1 is MNHEY, CDR2 SMNVEV, per germline (reference sequence). Notes on this clone: The antigen remains undetermined.

Researchers ran the PCR with 60 Vbeta and 13 Jbeta primers. Measured with immunoSEQ multiplex PCR; TCRdb has only the in-frame clones, and not every one. The listing contains 100,000 to 150,000 clones. The J gene is TRBJ2-7, the V gene TRBV27, with 9 bases that match TRBD1. The material sequenced was PBMCs. The clonotype originates from a middle-aged woman in good health and CMV-seronegative. The CDR3 DNA follows: TGTGCCAGCGGGACAGGGAGGACCTACGAGCAGTACGTC. It yields the protein CASGTGRTYEQYV.